These 24 T cell receptor beta chains were all obtained from the same sample, sequenced in a study of shared clonotypes between healthy human individuals. This table comes from immunoSEQ multiplex PCR, and its TCRdb copy is limited to in-frame clones, with some not included. In the table there are about 480,000 clones, roughly 78% of which are singletons. Material: PBMCs. All receptors derive from a woman between 40 and 50 years old in good health. Some clones in this sample may be carry-over from other donors' samples.

The V and J genes are TRBV6-5 and TRBJ2-7; 12 bases match TRBD2. The J segment lost 6 bases and the V segment lost 2 bases, leaving 5 bases of the junction unmatched. From germline, CDR1 is MNHEY and CDR2 SVGAGI. The CDR3 has 15 amino acids. The CDR3 sequence: CASSYRASGRGEQYF. CDR3 sequence (DNA): TGTGCCAGCAGTTACAGGGCTAGCGGGAGGGGCGAGCAGTACTTC.

The genes are TRBV5-3 and TRBJ1-5, with no clear D. TRBV5-3 is an open reading frame, and its role is uncertain. Trimming left V 0 bases short and J 1 base short, with 5 bases between. The CDR3 is 14 amino acids. The DNA of the CDR3 is TGTGCCAGAAGCTTGGACCGAAGCAATCAGCCCCAGCATTTT. It translates to CARSLDRSNQPQHF.

This clone has just a few counts. The chain uses TRBV19 and TRBJ2-7, with D unclear. The CDR3 has 14 residues. CDR1 and CDR2 from the germline V gene are LNHDA and SQIVND (reference sequence). V was pared by 1 base and J by 4 bases, with 11 bases between. CDR3 in amino acids: CASSIVAQEYEQYF. The CDR3 DNA reads TGTGCCAGTAGTATAGTTGCCCAGGAATACGAGCAGTACTTC.

This rearrangement joins TRBV9 to TRBJ2-3; possibly TRBD2 for D (5 bases). Germline-derived CDR1 and CDR2 are SGDLS and YYNGEE. This CDR3 comprises 14 residues. V was trimmed by 6 bases and J by 3 bases, leaving 14 bases between them. CDR3 nucleotides: TGTGCCAGCAACTTAGGGAGTCGAACAGATACGCAGTATTTT. Encoded protein: CASNLGSRTDTQYF.

Regarding this clone: Additional DNA sequences in this sample encode the identical CDR3. The chain uses TRBV6-1 and TRBJ2-7; weak D call: TRBD1 (6 bases). This CDR3 is built from 12 residues. CDR1 and CDR2 (germline): MNHNS, SASEGT. Trimming removed 5 bases at V and 4 bases at J, with 9 bases between. This CDR3 reads CASSPQGYEQYF. CDR3 nucleotides: TGTGCCAGCAGTCCACAGGGATACGAGCAGTACTTC.

The chain uses TRBV11-2 and TRBJ2-5; D may be TRBD1 or TRBD2 (5 bases each). In germline, CDR1 is SGHAT, CDR2 FQNNGV. The V and J ends lost 3 bases and 5 bases respectively, with 13 bases between them. CDR3 length: 14 amino acids. The CDR3 sequence: CASSFWQGEETQYF. The CDR3 nucleotides read TGTGCCAGCAGCTTTTGGCAGGGAGAGGAGACCCAGTACTTC.

This sequence joins TRBV18 and TRBJ2-7; TRBD1 matches 7 bases. The CDR3 is 12 amino acids. Germline V gene sequence: CDR1 KGHSH, CDR2 LQKENI. The J segment lost 4 bases and the V segment lost 5 bases, leaving 2 bases of the junction unmatched. CDR3 residues: CASSWGQYEQYF. DNA of the CDR3: TGTGCCAGCTCATGGGGACAGTACGAGCAGTACTTC.

The rearrangement uses TRBV7-3 and TRBJ2-3, with 7 bases fitting TRBD2. This CDR3 is 14 amino acids long. Germline CDR1 and CDR2: SGHTA and FQGTGA. V gave up 5 bases and J gave up 4 bases; unmatched junction bases: 6. CDR3 in DNA: TGTGCCAGCAGCAAAGGACTAGAGGCAGATACGCAGTATTTT. Encoded protein: CASSKGLEADTQYF.

The chain is built from TRBV27 and TRBJ1-4; TRBD1 matches 8 bases. The germline CDR1 and CDR2 sequences are MNHEY and SMNVEV (reference sequence). V was pared by 5 bases and J by 7 bases, with 6 bases of the junction left unmatched. The CDR3 sequence is 14 residues long. The CDR3 sequence is CASSHRQGSEKLFF. DNA for the CDR3: TGTGCCAGCAGTCATCGACAGGGGAGTGAAAAACTGTTTTTT.

The V and J genes are TRBV6-1 and TRBJ2-7; D is ambiguous. Germline values: CDR1 MNHNS, CDR2 SASEGT. V was pared by 6 bases and J by 5 bases, with 8 bases between. The CDR3 has 11 residues. The CDR3 nucleotides are TGTGCCAGCAGGAAGGGCGACGAGCAGTACTTC. Its translation: CASRKGDEQYF.

The V gene is TRBV7-3, the J gene TRBJ2-3; D remains ambiguous. Trimming pared 2 bases from V and 2 bases from J, leaving 8 bases between. Germline V gives CDR1 SGHTA, CDR2 FQGTGA. The CDR3 runs to 14 residues. Here the CDR3 reads CASSLDPNTDTQYF. The CDR3, as DNA: TGTGCCAGCAGCTTAGACCCGAACACAGATACGCAGTATTTT.

V is TRBV5-1 and J is TRBJ2-3; 9 nucleotides match TRBD1. The V segment lost 4 bases and the J segment 6 bases; nucleotides outside the gene matches: 6. The CDR3 contains 14 residues. Germline V gene data show CDR1 as SGHRS and CDR2 as YFSETQ. The CDR3 DNA follows: TGCGCCAGCAGCAAACAGGGGGCGCCGGATACGCAGTATTTT. Protein sequence: CASSKQGAPDTQYF.

The chain employs TRBV30 and TRBJ2-7, with TRBD1 matching over 8 bases. Losses at the gene ends were 2 bases for V and 9 bases for J; bases not matched to a gene: 9. The CDR3 sequence is 13 residues long. CDR1 is GTSNPN and CDR2 is SVGIG in the germline V gene (reference sequence). The CDR3 reads CAWSLRQGAAQYF. CDR3 nucleotide sequence: TGTGCCTGGAGTTTACGGCAGGGGGCCGCGCAGTACTTC.

The rearrangement joins TRBV27 to TRBJ1-1; the match to TRBD1 covers 9 bases. Germline CDR1 MNHEY, CDR2 SMNVEV (reference sequence). V lost 7 bases to trimming and J lost 11 bases; unmatched junction nucleotides: 11. The CDR3 has 13 amino acids. In DNA form, the CDR3 reads TGTGCCAGCACCGGAACAGGGGGCGGGCGGGCTTTCTTT. It yields the protein CASTGTGGGRAFF.

The rearrangement links TRBV19 to TRBJ2-7; 13 bases are shared with TRBD2. Germline assignment: CDR1 LNHDA and CDR2 SQIVND (reference sequence). The CDR3 has 14 residues. V dropped 4 bases and J dropped 10; count of bases not matched to a gene: 7. CDR3 nucleotide sequence: TGTGCCAGTAGTAGGCGGACTAGCGGGAGTTTTCAGTACTTC. It codes for CASSRRTSGSFQYF.

Here the CDR3 reads CASSEGLAGVYEQYF. As DNA, the CDR3 is TGCGCCAGCAGTGAGGGGTTAGCGGGAGTTTACGAGCAGTACTTC. V usage is TRBV10-1 and J usage is TRBJ2-7; 9 bases match TRBD2. Germline assignment: CDR1 WNHNN and CDR2 SYGVQD (reference sequence). Trimming removed 2 bases from V and 4 bases from J; junction bases left unmatched: 6. The CDR3 has 15 residues.

The chain is built from TRBV29-1 and TRBJ2-5; D gene ambiguous. This CDR3 has 16 residues. Germline V CDR1 and CDR2: SQVTM, ANQGSEA. The V end lost 5 bases, the J end lost 4 bases, and 23 bases lay between the germline ends. In DNA form, the CDR3 reads TGCAGCGTTAGTACGGTTTTAGCCACCCCGGGAGAGACCCAGTACTTC. It translates to CSVSTVLATPGETQYF.

This clone was counted many times. The rearrangement links TRBV4-1 to TRBJ1-1; possible D gene TRBD1, 6 bases. V lost 4 bases, J lost 3 bases, and 18 bases lay in between. This CDR3 has 16 residues. Germline CDR1 is MGHRA and CDR2 is YSYEKL. In DNA, the CDR3 is TGCGCCAGCAGCCCGAACAGGGTACTTGTGGACACTGAAGCTTTCTTT. This codes for CASSPNRVLVDTEAFF.

In its sample, this clone was seen once. The chain recombines TRBV28 with TRBJ1-5; TRBD1 matches at 7 bases. Germline V lookup: CDR1 MDHEN, CDR2 SYDVKM. CDR3 length equals 13 residues. The ends lost 5 bases at V and 6 bases at J; junction bases unmatched: 4. CDR3 sequence reads: CASSPPGGQPQHF. Written as DNA, the CDR3 is TGTGCCAGCAGTCCCCCAGGGGGTCAGCCCCAGCATTTT.

The V call is TRBV5-4, the J call TRBJ2-7, with D possibly matching TRBD2 (6 bases). The CDR3 consists of 12 residues. Trimming took 4 bases from V and 5 from J, leaving 10 bases between them. Germline V gives CDR1 SGHNT, CDR2 YYREEE (reference sequence). CDR3 residues: CASSAGPHEQYF. The CDR3 coding sequence is TGTGCCAGCAGCGCGGGACCTCACGAGCAGTACTTC.

This chain joins TRBV5-1 and TRBJ2-3; 13 positions agree with TRBD2. The junction had 14 bases not matched to a gene; V was cut back by 3 bases and J by 4 bases. CDR3 length equals 19 residues. The germline V gene has CDR1 SGHRS and CDR2 YFSETQ. The CDR3 reads CASSSLPGTSGTGADTQYF. The CDR3 DNA reads as TGCGCCAGCAGCTCCCTCCCCGGGACTAGCGGGACTGGGGCAGATACGCAGTATTTT.

The chain combines TRBV5-4 with TRBJ2-7, with 8 bases identical to TRBD1. The CDR3 is 15 residues long. CDR1 is SGHNT, CDR2 YYREEE, per germline (reference sequence). The J segment lost 0 bases and the V segment lost 1 base, leaving 3 bases of the junction unmatched. The CDR3 nucleotides read TGTGCCAGCAGCTTGCGGGACAGGAGCTCCTACGAGCAGTACTTC. It codes for CASSLRDRSSYEQYF. Using reference TRBV5-4 and TRBJ2-7 for the parts outside the CDR3, the full variable domain is ETGVTQSPTHLIKTRGQQVTLRCSSQSGHNTVSWYQQALGQGPQFIFQYYREEENGRGNFPPRFSGLQFPNYSSELNVNALELDDSALYLCASSLRDRSSYEQYFGPGTRLTVT.

The table lists this clone with a few counts. This rearrangement joins TRBV7-2 to TRBJ1-5, with a weak D call TRBD1 (5 bases). The V end was cut by 1 base, the J end by 1 base, with 8 bases between. CDR1 is SGHTA, CDR2 FQGNSA, per germline. This CDR3 spans 15 amino acids. This CDR3 reads CASSLVSGSNQPQHF. In DNA form, the CDR3 reads TGTGCCAGCAGCTTAGTCTCAGGGAGCAATCAGCCCCAGCATTTT.

The sample holds a few counts of this clone. The genes are TRBV18 and TRBJ2-1; no firm D call. Trimming left V 1 base short and J 11 bases short, with 12 bases between. This CDR3 has 13 residues. Germline-derived CDR1 and CDR2 are KGHSH and LQKENI. The CDR3 protein is CASSPQDLPQQFF. The CDR3 DNA follows: TGTGCCAGCTCACCACAGGACCTTCCGCAGCAGTTCTTC. Full variable domain (outside the CDR3, taken from reference TRBV18 and TRBJ2-1): NAGVMQNPRHLVRRRGQEARLRCSPMKGHSHVYWYRQLPEEGLKFMVYLQKENIIDESGMPKERFSAEFPKEGPSILRIQQVVRGDSAAYFCASSPQDLPQQFFGPGTRLTVL.